Shown below are 30 T cell receptor beta chains from a single sample sequenced in a study of beta chain features in type 1 diabetes. What was sequenced were expressed TCRB transcripts, since all of the isolated RNA had been reverse transcribed. Generated by immunoSEQ multiplex PCR, the TCRdb table keeps only in-frame clones and is missing some. The sample yields hundreds of thousands of clones, approximately 31% seen once. The sample taken for sequencing was naive CD4+ T cells from blood. Receptor source: a man aged 18 to 30 in good health.

This clone came up a few times. The chain combines TRBV9 with TRBJ2-2; 8 bases are a match to TRBD1. Germline CDR1 SGDLS, CDR2 YYNGEE. V lost 3 bases and J lost 5; bases outside the gene matches: 6. This CDR3 comprises 15 residues. The CDR3 protein is CASSARTGPTGELFF. The CDR3 nucleotides are TGTGCCAGCAGCGCCCGGACAGGGCCGACCGGGGAGCTGTTTTTT. Drawing the rest from reference TRBV9 and TRBJ2-2, the complete variable domain is DSGVTQTPKHLITATGQRVTLRCSPRSGDLSVYWYQQSLDQGLQFLIQYYNGEERAKGNILERFSAQQFPDLHSELNLSSLELGDSALYFCASSARTGPTGELFFGEGSRLTVL.

The table lists this clone with a few counts. The rearrangement links TRBV5-1 to TRBJ2-1; maybe TRBD2 (6 bases). Germline loops: CDR1 SGHRS, CDR2 YFSETQ. The CDR3 has 13 residues. With 3 bases removed from V and 5 bases from J, the gap between germline ends came to 9 bases. The CDR3 DNA is TGCGCCAGCAGCTGGGGACTCAACAATGAGCAGTTCTTC. This gives the protein CASSWGLNNEQFF.

This clone has only a few counts. The CDR3 DNA follows: TGTGCCAGCAGCTTTAGCGGGGGCTCCTACAATGAGCAGTTCTTC. Translating it yields CASSFSGGSYNEQFF. The chain combines TRBV7-2 with TRBJ2-1; 9 nucleotides match TRBD2. Germline values: CDR1 SGHTA, CDR2 FQGNSA. The J segment lost 0 bases and the V segment lost 3 bases, leaving 0 bases of the junction unmatched. CDR3 length: 15 residues.

The chain's CDR3 is CASSVSGTPFEQYF. The CDR3 region has the DNA TGTGCCAGCAGCGTGTCCGGGACCCCTTTTGAGCAGTACTTC. V and J are TRBV9 and TRBJ2-7; TRBD1 or TRBD2 may be the D gene (5 bases each). The CDR3 covers 14 residues. The V end lost 2 bases, the J end lost 7 bases, and 16 bases lay between the germline ends. Germline V gene data show CDR1 as SGDLS and CDR2 as YYNGEE.

The chain couples TRBV18 to TRBJ2-7, with D hard to call. Per the germline V gene, CDR1 is KGHSH and CDR2 is LQKENI. Trimming removed 4 bases at V and 3 bases at J, with 10 bases between. CDR3 length: 13 amino acids. The CDR3 spells CASSLPQVYEQYF. DNA of the CDR3: TGTGCCAGCTCACTTCCACAAGTCTACGAGCAGTACTTC.

This clone was picked up a small number of times. This sequence joins TRBV5-4 and TRBJ1-1, with D possibly being TRBD1 (5 bases). The CDR3 runs 15 residues. Trimming took 3 bases from V and 5 from J, leaving 17 bases between them. CDR1 is SGHNT, CDR2 YYREEE, per germline (reference sequence). In DNA, the CDR3 is TGTGCCAGCAGCTCTCAGGGCCGCCAGAGGACTGAAGCTTTCTTT. Amino acids: CASSSQGRQRTEAFF.

The chain uses TRBV28 and TRBJ2-1; no clear D gene. The germline V gene has CDR1 MDHEN and CDR2 SYDVKM. The CDR3 covers 14 residues. V gave up 3 bases and J gave up 6 bases, with 12 bases separating them. The CDR3: CASSFPGAPNEQFF. CDR3 sequence (DNA): TGTGCCAGCAGTTTTCCAGGAGCTCCCAATGAGCAGTTCTTC.

The rearrangement uses TRBV7-9 and TRBJ2-7, with D hard to call. The germline V and J ends were trimmed by 1 base and 2 bases, with 21 bases remaining between them. Germline CDR1 SEHNR, CDR2 FQNEAQ (reference sequence). The CDR3 contains 18 residues. Here the CDR3 reads CASSLVPTAPRPPYEQYF. The CDR3 nucleotides read TGTGCCAGCAGCTTAGTACCTACAGCTCCGAGACCTCCCTACGAGCAGTACTTC.

V is TRBV2 and J is TRBJ1-1; 7 bases fit TRBD1. The CDR3 is 14 residues long. Looked up from germline, CDR1 is SNHLY and CDR2 is FYNNEI. Losses at the gene ends were 6 bases for V and 4 bases for J; bases not matched to a gene: 8. The CDR3 protein is CASSQQGWVTEAFF. The CDR3 bases are TGTGCCAGCAGCCAACAGGGGTGGGTCACTGAAGCTTTCTTT.

The chain recombines TRBV5-6 with TRBJ2-1, with D possibly being TRBD2 (6 bases). Trimming removed 0 bases at V and 6 bases at J, with 16 bases between. CDR3 length: 16 residues. The germline V gene has CDR1 SGHDT and CDR2 YYEEEE. CDR3 sequence (DNA): TGTGCCAGCAGCTTGGCCGGCGGGAAGGGGCTCAATGAGCAGTTCTTC. Translation: CASSLAGGKGLNEQFF.

The chain has TRBV6-6 and TRBJ2-5; TRBD2 matches at 8 bases. V was pared by 8 bases and J by 4 bases, with 15 bases of the junction left unmatched. Germline assignment: CDR1 MNHNY and CDR2 SVGAGI (reference sequence). The CDR3 totals 16 residues. In nucleotides, the CDR3 is TGTGCCAGCGGATCCGCTATAGCGGGACCAGGAGAGACCCAGTACTTC. This gives the protein CASGSAIAGPGETQYF.

This clone was counted between two and nine times. The chain uses TRBV30 and TRBJ1-1, with 7 bases lining up with TRBD1. With V trimmed by 1 base and J by 1 base, 3 bases remained unmatched. The CDR3 totals 14 residues. Germline V gene data show CDR1 as GTSNPN and CDR2 as SVGIG (reference sequence). The DNA of the CDR3 is TGTGCCTGGAGTGCCGGACAGGCGAACACTGAAGCTTTCTTT. Translating gives CAWSAGQANTEAFF.

The V call is TRBV4-3, the J call TRBJ2-3; D possibly matches TRBD1 or TRBD2 (6 bases each). The CDR3 length is 17 residues. Germline CDR1 LGHNA, CDR2 YSLEER. Between the trimmed V and J ends, which lost 4 bases and 2 bases, there was a span of 19 bases. The DNA of the CDR3 is TGCGCCAGCAGCCGTCTCCCCCCGGGGGCCGTCACAGATACGCAGTATTTT. Protein: CASSRLPPGAVTDTQYF.

This clone was counted between two and nine times. This chain connects TRBV6-6 to TRBJ2-3; D might be TRBD1 (5 bases). Between the trimmed V and J ends, which lost 6 bases and 0 bases, there was a span of 7 bases. The CDR3 covers 13 residues. Germline V gene sequence: CDR1 MNHNY, CDR2 SVGAGI (reference sequence). CDR3 amino acids: CASSRQSTDTQYF. The CDR3 DNA follows: TGTGCCAGCAGCCGACAGAGCACAGATACGCAGTATTTT.

In this sample, this clone turned up once. This chain uses TRBV27 with TRBJ2-5; D perhaps matches TRBD1 (6 bases). This CDR3 region has 15 residues. Germline values: CDR1 MNHEY, CDR2 SMNVEV (reference sequence). V lost 2 bases to trimming and J lost 12 bases, with 22 bases between them. The DNA for the CDR3 is TGTGCCAGCAGTTTAGGGCAGGGGCCCCTTTTTACCAAGTACTTC. Translation gives CASSLGQGPLFTKYF.

This chain uses TRBV25-1 with TRBJ2-7; 8 bases map to TRBD2. Trimming at V came to 5 bases and at J to 7 bases, leaving 10 bases not matched to a gene. The CDR3 loop spans 14 amino acids. Germline CDR1 and CDR2: MGHDK and SYGVNS. The CDR3 DNA follows: TGTGCCAGCAGTAAGGGGACTAGTGTCTCAGAGCAGTACTTC. Translation: CASSKGTSVSEQYF.

This clone was picked up a small number of times. The chain couples TRBV5-6 to TRBJ2-5; D unresolved. The germline CDR1 and CDR2 sequences are SGHDT and YYEEEE. V gave up 2 bases and J gave up 2 bases, with 16 bases separating them. The CDR3 spans 16 residues. As DNA, the CDR3 is TGTGCCAGCAGCTTCCGGGTCCAACTAAATCAAGAGACCCAGTACTTC. Protein: CASSFRVQLNQETQYF.

This clone occurred a few times. V and J are TRBV7-2 and TRBJ2-2; tentatively, D is TRBD1 or TRBD2 (5 bases each). The CDR3 covers 14 residues. V dropped 5 bases and J dropped 7 bases, with 14 bases sitting between them. Per the germline V gene, CDR1 is SGHTA and CDR2 is FQGNSA. This CDR3 is CASSPGTGGGELFF. As DNA, the CDR3 is TGTGCCAGCAGCCCAGGGACCGGCGGCGGGGAGCTGTTTTTT. Drawing the rest from reference TRBV7-2 and TRBJ2-2, the complete variable domain is GAGVSQSPSNKVTEKGKDVELRCDPISGHTALYWYRQSLGQGLEFLIYFQGNSAPDKSGLPSDRFSAERTGGSVSTLTIQRTQQEDSAVYLCASSPGTGGGELFFGEGSRLTVL.

The J gene is TRBJ2-1, the V gene TRBV28; TRBD2 aligns across 8 bases. Germline values: CDR1 MDHEN, CDR2 SYDVKM. The CDR3 is made up of 15 amino acids. J gave up 6 bases and V 1 base, and 5 bases lay outside the gene matches. The CDR3 sequence is CASSLLERGSNEQFF. In DNA form, the CDR3 reads TGTGCCAGCAGTTTATTGGAGCGGGGGTCCAATGAGCAGTTCTTC.

The chain carries TRBV5-1 and TRBJ2-7; 11 positions match TRBD1. Trimming took 6 bases from V and 4 from J; bases not matched to a gene: 6. Germline V gene sequence: CDR1 SGHRS, CDR2 YFSETQ. This CDR3 contains 14 residues. The DNA for the CDR3 is TGCGCCAGCAAGATGGACAGGGGGCAGTACGAGCAGTACTTC. It encodes CASKMDRGQYEQYF.

On this clone itself: This sample also contains other DNA sequences that code for the same CDR3. CDR3 loop: CAWSLGGNQPQHF. DNA of the CDR3: TGTGCCTGGAGTTTGGGAGGAAATCAGCCCCAGCATTTT. This chain uses TRBV30 with TRBJ1-5, with unresolved D. The V gene's germline CDR1 is GTSNPN and CDR2 SVGIG (reference sequence). Between the trimmed V and J ends, which lost 2 bases and 4 bases, there was a span of 9 bases. This CDR3 contains 13 residues.

This clone has only a few counts. The chain couples TRBV18 to TRBJ2-7; 9 bases match TRBD1. V shed 1 base, J shed 5 bases, and the junction held 6 bases outside the gene matches. The CDR3 spans 15 residues. Germline V CDR1 and CDR2: KGHSH, LQKENI. The CDR3 DNA reads TGTGCCAGCTCACCACTGGGACAGGGTGGCGACGAGCAGTACTTC. This translates into CASSPLGQGGDEQYF. Using reference TRBV18 and TRBJ2-7 for the parts outside the CDR3, the full variable domain is NAGVMQNPRHLVRRRGQEARLRCSPMKGHSHVYWYRQLPEEGLKFMVYLQKENIIDESGMPKERFSAEFPKEGPSILRIQQVVRGDSAAYFCASSPLGQGGDEQYFGPGTRLTVT.

The table lists this clone with a few counts. This chain connects TRBV9 to TRBJ2-7; TRBD2 agrees at 10 bases. Germline CDR1 reads SGDLS; CDR2 reads YYNGEE. This CDR3 region has 15 residues. Trimming removed 4 bases from V and 6 bases from J; junction bases left unmatched: 10. The DNA of the CDR3 is TGTGCCAGCAGCCGAGGACTAGCGGAAGCGAGCGAGCAGTACTTC. Translation: CASSRGLAEASEQYF. The full variable domain, completed using reference TRBV9 and TRBJ2-7, is DSGVTQTPKHLITATGQRVTLRCSPRSGDLSVYWYQQSLDQGLQFLIQYYNGEERAKGNILERFSAQQFPDLHSELNLSSLELGDSALYFCASSRGLAEASEQYFGPGTRLTVT.

This clone was seen a few times. The chain employs TRBV7-9 and TRBJ2-3; D not certain. The CDR3 is 12 amino acids. V dropped 2 bases and J dropped 5 bases, with 5 bases sitting between them. Germline-derived CDR1 and CDR2 are SEHNR and FQNEAQ (reference sequence). As DNA, the CDR3 is TGTGCCAGCAGCTTACGTATAGATACGCAGTATTTT. It codes for CASSLRIDTQYF.

This clone turned up a few times. The rearrangement links TRBV10-3 to TRBJ2-1; D is possibly TRBD2 (5 bases). Germline CDR1 reads ENHRY; CDR2 reads SYGVKD. The CDR3 spans 15 residues. The V end lost 6 bases, the J end lost 0 bases, and 12 bases lay between the germline ends. The CDR3 DNA sequence: TGTGCCATCAGGGGATGGGAGAGCTCCTACAATGAGCAGTTCTTC. This translates into CAIRGWESSYNEQFF.

This clone was seen a handful of times. The V gene is TRBV25-1, the J gene TRBJ2-5; 8 nucleotides line up with TRBD2. This CDR3 spans 15 amino acids. Germline CDR1 and CDR2: MGHDK and SYGVNS. J lost 2 bases, V lost 3 bases, and 5 bases had no gene match. CDR3 region: CASSDSGKQQETQYF. The CDR3 DNA sequence: TGTGCCAGCAGTGATAGCGGGAAGCAACAAGAGACCCAGTACTTC.

The chain employs TRBV7-2 and TRBJ2-1, with no clear D. CDR3 length equals 13 residues. With 2 bases removed from V and 5 bases from J, the gap between germline ends came to 7 bases. Germline CDR1 SGHTA, CDR2 FQGNSA. The CDR3 reads CASSLSRNNEQFF. CDR3 nucleotides: TGTGCCAGCAGCTTATCAAGAAACAATGAGCAGTTCTTC.

This rearrangement joins TRBV30 to TRBJ2-3, with TRBD2 identical over 10 bases. Trimming cost V 4 bases and J 3 bases; bases outside gene matches: 4. The CDR3 loop spans 14 amino acids. From germline, CDR1 is GTSNPN and CDR2 SVGIG (reference sequence). CDR3 in amino acids: CAWTGTSVTDTQYF. The CDR3 DNA is TGTGCCTGGACTGGGACTAGCGTTACAGATACGCAGTATTTT.

This clone appeared a few times. The chain carries TRBV29-1 and TRBJ1-1; a weak D match, TRBD1 (5 bases). Germline-derived CDR1 and CDR2 are SQVTM and ANQGSEA. Deletions cut 4 bases from V and 3 bases from J, with 9 bases between. The CDR3 length is 12 residues. The CDR3 protein is CSVVGGHTEAFF. CDR3 bases: TGCAGCGTTGTCGGGGGTCACACTGAAGCTTTCTTT.

The chain links TRBV30 to TRBJ2-7, with TRBD2 matching 11 bases. Losses at the gene ends were 2 bases for V and 0 bases for J; bases not matched to a gene: 9. CDR1 is GTSNPN and CDR2 is SVGIG in the germline V gene (reference sequence). The CDR3 runs to 17 residues. The DNA of the CDR3 is TGTGCCTGGAGTAAGACTAGCGGGACCCTGCTCTCCTACGAGCAGTACTTC. This codes for CAWSKTSGTLLSYEQYF.